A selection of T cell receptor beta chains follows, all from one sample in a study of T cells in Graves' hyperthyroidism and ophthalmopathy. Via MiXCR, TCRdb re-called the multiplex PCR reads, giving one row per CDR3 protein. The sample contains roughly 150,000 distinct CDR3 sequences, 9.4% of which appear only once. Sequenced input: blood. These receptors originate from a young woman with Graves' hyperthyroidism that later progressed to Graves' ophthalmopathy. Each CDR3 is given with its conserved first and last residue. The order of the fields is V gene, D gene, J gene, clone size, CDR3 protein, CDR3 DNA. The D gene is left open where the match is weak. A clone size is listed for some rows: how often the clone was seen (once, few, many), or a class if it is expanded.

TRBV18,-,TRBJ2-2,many,CASSLSRSTSTGELFF,TGTGCCAGCTCACTATCCAGGTCAACGTCCACCGGGGAGCTGTTTTTT
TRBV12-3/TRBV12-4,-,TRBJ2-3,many,CASRDRSDTQYF,TGTGCCAGCAGGGATAGATCGGATACGCAGTATTTT
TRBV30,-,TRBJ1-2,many,CAWSEGRFYGYTF,TGTGCCTGGAGTGAAGGACGGTTCTATGGCTACACCTTC
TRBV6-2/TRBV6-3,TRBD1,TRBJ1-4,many,CASSAGTGAEKLFF,TGTGCCAGCAGTGCCGGGACAGGGGCAGAAAAACTGTTTTTT
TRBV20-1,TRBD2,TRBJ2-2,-,CSARPPAGGNTGELFF,TGCAGTGCCAGGCCTCCAGCGGGGGGTAACACCGGGGAGCTGTTTTTT
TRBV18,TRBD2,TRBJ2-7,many,CASSPTSNNPSYEQYF,TGTGCCAGCTCACCGACTAGCAACAATCCCTCCTACGAGCAGTACTTC
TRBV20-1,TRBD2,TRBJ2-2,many,CSARTSGRTGELFF,TGCAGTGCCCGGACTAGCGGGAGGACCGGGGAGCTGTTTTTT
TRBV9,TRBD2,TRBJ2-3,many,CASSASESSGAGLVSTDTQYF,TGTGCCAGCAGCGCCTCGGAGTCTAGCGGGGCCGGATTGGTTAGCACAGATACGCAGTATTTT
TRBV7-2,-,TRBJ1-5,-,CASSLRGRRSNQPQHF,TGTGCCAGCAGCTTAAGAGGGAGGAGAAGCAATCAGCCCCAGCATTTT
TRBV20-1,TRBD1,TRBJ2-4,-,CSARDTSRGLNIQYF,TGCAGTGCTAGAGATACGAGCAGGGGGCTAAACATTCAGTACTTC
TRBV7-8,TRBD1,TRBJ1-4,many,CASSLAPDRGYGKLFF,TGTGCCAGCAGCTTAGCCCCGGACAGGGGGTACGGAAAACTGTTTTTT
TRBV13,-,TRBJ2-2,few,CASSLSAPGTGELFF,TGTGCCAGCAGCTTATCCGCCCCTGGCACCGGGGAGCTGTTTTTT
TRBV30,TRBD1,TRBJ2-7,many,CAWAGTGREQYF,TGTGCCTGGGCCGGGACAGGGCGGGAGCAGTACTTC
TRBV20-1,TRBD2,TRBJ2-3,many,CSARDENGAGSTDTQYF,TGCAGTGCTAGAGATGAAAACGGAGCGGGGAGCACAGATACGCAGTATTTT
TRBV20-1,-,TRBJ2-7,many,CSARTDFYEQYF,TGCAGTGCAAGGACGGACTTCTACGAGCAGTACTTC
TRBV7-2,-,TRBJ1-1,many,CASSLQPVWNTEAFF,TGTGCCAGCAGCCTACAGCCAGTTTGGAACACTGAAGCTTTCTTT
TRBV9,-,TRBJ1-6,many,CASSVVDRGSPLHF,TGTGCCAGCAGCGTAGTGGATCGTGGGTCACCCCTCCACTTT
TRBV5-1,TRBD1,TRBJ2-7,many,CASSLAVRGYEQYF,TGCGCCAGCAGCTTGGCCGTCAGGGGGTACGAGCAGTACTTC
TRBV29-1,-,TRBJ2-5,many,CSVEPPGVPGAQYF,TGCAGCGTTGAGCCACCGGGGGTCCCCGGGGCCCAGTACTTC
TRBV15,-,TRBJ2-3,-,CATSFGQSTDTQYF,TGTGCCACCAGCTTTGGACAGTCCACAGATACGCAGTATTTT
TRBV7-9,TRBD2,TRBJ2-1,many,CAAGGTSGNHEQFF,TGTGCCGCTGGCGGGACTAGCGGGAATCATGAGCAGTTCTTC
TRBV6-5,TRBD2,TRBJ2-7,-,CASSYSPGGGSYEQYF,TGTGCCAGCAGTTACTCCCCGGGGGGGGGGAGCTACGAGCAGTACTTC
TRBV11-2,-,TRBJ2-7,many,CASSLVDSYEQYF,TGTGCCAGCAGCTTAGTAGACTCCTACGAGCAGTACTTC
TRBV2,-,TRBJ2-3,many,CASSETLSEYF,TGTGCCAGCAGCGAAACGCTTTCTGAGTATTTT
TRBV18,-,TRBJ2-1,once,CASSPAGWVSNYNEQFF,TGTGCCAGCTCACCCGCGGGTTGGGTTTCCAACTACAATGAGCAGTTCTTC
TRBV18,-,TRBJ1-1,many,CASSPYDLGDTEAFF,TGTGCCAGCTCACCCTACGACCTAGGGGACACTGAAGCTTTCTTT
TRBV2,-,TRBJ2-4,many,CASKDFGKNIQYF,TGTGCCAGCAAGGACTTTGGCAAAAACATTCAGTACTTC
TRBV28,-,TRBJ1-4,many,CASEPGTWHEKLFF,TGTGCCAGCGAACCGGGAACATGGCATGAAAAACTGTTTTTT
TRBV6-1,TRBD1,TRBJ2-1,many,CASSKLAGTGSYNEQFF,TGTGCCAGCAGTAAACTCGCCGGGACAGGCTCCTACAATGAGCAGTTCTTC
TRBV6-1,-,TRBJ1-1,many,CASSDYPNTEAFF,TGTGCCAGCAGTGACTACCCGAACACTGAAGCTTTCTTT
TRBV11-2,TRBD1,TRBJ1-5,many,CASSFGTGYSNQPQHF,TGTGCCAGCAGCTTCGGGACAGGATATAGCAATCAGCCCCAGCATTTT
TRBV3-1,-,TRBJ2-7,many,CASSPGDRSHEQYF,TGTGCCAGCAGCCCCGGCGACAGGTCTCACGAGCAGTACTTC
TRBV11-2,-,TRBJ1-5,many,CASSSGNQPQHF,TGTGCCAGCAGCTCGGGCAATCAGCCCCAGCATTTT
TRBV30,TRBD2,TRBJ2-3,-,CAWSVLGWREPDTQYF,TGTGCCTGGAGTGTACTGGGGTGGCGGGAGCCAGATACGCAGTATTTT
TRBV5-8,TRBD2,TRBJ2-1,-,CASSLLLAGTYNEQFF,TGTGCCAGCAGCTTGCTACTAGCGGGGACCTACAATGAGCAGTTCTTC
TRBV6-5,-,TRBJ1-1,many,CASSYSWGANTEAFF,TGTGCCAGCAGTTACTCGTGGGGGGCGAACACTGAAGCTTTCTTT
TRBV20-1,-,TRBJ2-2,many,CSARPVGRRDTGELFF,TGCAGTGCTAGACCTGTGGGACGGAGAGACACCGGGGAGCTGTTTTTT
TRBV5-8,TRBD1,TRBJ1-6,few,CASSSKDRVNSPLHF,TGTGCCAGCAGCTCGAAAGACAGGGTTAATTCACCCCTCCACTTT
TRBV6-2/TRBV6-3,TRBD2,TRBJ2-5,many,CASTSVGRLAGVSETQYF,TGTGCCAGCACCTCCGTCGGCAGGTTAGCGGGAGTCTCGGAGACCCAGTACTTC
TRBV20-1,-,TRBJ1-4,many,CSASGGESNEKLFF,TGCAGTGCTAGTGGCGGGGAGAGTAATGAAAAACTGTTTTTT
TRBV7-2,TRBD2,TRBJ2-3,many,CASSQRGAGGWYTSTDTQYF,TGTGCCAGCAGCCAACGGGGGGCGGGGGGGTGGTACACTAGCACAGATACGCAGTATTTT
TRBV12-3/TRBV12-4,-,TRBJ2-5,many,CASRGPLETQYF,TGTGCCAGCAGGGGACCTCTCGAGACCCAGTACTTC
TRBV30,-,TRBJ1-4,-,CAWSSRGIFEKLFF,TGTGCCTGGAGTAGTAGGGGGATTTTCGAAAAACTGTTTTTT
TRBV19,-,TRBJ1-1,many,CASSIDFRGEDTEAFF,TGTGCCAGTAGTATAGACTTCAGGGGCGAGGACACTGAAGCTTTCTTT
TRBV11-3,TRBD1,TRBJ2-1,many,CASSFGDRVINEQFF,TGTGCCAGCAGCTTTGGCGACAGGGTAATCAATGAGCAGTTCTTC
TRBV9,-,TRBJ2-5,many,CASSVVGASQETQYF,TGTGCCAGCAGCGTAGTTGGAGCTAGCCAAGAGACCCAGTACTTC
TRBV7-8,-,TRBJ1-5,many,CASSFLDDQPQHF,TGTGCCAGCAGCTTCCTGGACGATCAGCCCCAGCATTTT
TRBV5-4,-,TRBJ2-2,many,CASRLDINTGELFF,TGTGCCAGCAGACTGGACATCAACACCGGGGAGCTGTTTTTT
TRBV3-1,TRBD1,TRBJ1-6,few,CASSPENRGLGSPLHF,TGTGCCAGCAGCCCCGAGAACAGGGGGCTTGGTTCACCCCTCCACTTT
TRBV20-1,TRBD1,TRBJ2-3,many,CSATGDRGRTDTQYF,TGCAGTGCTACGGGGGACAGGGGGCGAACAGATACGCAGTATTTT
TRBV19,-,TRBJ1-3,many,CASSGTSGLFGNTIYF,TGTGCCAGTAGTGGGACCTCCGGGTTATTTGGAAACACCATATATTTT
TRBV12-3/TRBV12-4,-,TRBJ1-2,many,CASSLRGSGYGYTF,TGTGCCAGCAGTTTGAGAGGGAGCGGCTATGGCTACACCTTC
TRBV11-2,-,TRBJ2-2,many,CASSSLDRINTGELFF,TGTGCCAGCAGCTCATTAGACAGAATAAACACCGGGGAGCTGTTTTTT
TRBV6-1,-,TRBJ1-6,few,CASRAASNNSPLHF,TGTGCCAGCAGGGCGGCATCTAATAATTCACCCCTCCACTTT
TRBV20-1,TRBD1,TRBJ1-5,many,CSAGQGFNQPQHF,TGCAGTGCCGGACAGGGGTTCAATCAGCCCCAGCATTTT